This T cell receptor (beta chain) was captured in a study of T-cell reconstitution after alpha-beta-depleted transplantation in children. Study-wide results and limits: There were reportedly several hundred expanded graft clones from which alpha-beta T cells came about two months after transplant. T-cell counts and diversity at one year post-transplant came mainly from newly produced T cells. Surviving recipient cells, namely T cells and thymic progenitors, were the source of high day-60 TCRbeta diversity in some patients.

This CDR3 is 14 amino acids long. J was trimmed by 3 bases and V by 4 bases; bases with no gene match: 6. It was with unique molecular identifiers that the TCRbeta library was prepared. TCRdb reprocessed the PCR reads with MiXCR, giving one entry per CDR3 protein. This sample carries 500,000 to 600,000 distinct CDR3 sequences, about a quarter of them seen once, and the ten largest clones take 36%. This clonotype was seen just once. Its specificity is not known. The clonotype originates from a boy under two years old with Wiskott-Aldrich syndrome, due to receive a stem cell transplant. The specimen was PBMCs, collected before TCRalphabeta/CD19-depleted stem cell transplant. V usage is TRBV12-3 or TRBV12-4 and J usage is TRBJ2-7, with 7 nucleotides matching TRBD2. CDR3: CASSSREKNYEQYF. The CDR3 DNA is TGTGCCAGCAGTTCGCGGGAGAAAAACTACGAGCAGTACTTC.